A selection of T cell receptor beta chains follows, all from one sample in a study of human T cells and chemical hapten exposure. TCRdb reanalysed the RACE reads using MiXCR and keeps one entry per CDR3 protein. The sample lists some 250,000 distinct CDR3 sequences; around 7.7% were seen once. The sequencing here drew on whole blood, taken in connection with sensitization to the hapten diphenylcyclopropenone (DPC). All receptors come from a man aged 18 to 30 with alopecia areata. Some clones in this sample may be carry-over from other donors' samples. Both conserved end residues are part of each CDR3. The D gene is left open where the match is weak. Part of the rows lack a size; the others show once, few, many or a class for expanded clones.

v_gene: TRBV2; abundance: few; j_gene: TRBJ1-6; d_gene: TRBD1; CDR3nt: TGTGCCAGCAGTGCTACCGACAGGGCGAATTCACCCCTCCACTTT; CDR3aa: CASSATDRANSPLHF
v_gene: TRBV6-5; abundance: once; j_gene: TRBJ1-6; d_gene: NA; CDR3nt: TGTGCCAGCAAAGTCAGACTCTATAATTCACCCCTCCACTTT; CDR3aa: CASKVRLYNSPLHF
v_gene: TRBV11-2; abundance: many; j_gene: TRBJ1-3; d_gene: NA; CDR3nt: TGTGCCAGCAGCCCCTCTGGAAACACCATATATTTT; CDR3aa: CASSPSGNTIYF
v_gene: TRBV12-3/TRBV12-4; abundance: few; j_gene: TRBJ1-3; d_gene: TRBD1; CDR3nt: TGTGCCAGCAGTTTAGGGTCAGGGGGCTCTGGAAACACCATATATTTT; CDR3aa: CASSLGSGGSGNTIYF
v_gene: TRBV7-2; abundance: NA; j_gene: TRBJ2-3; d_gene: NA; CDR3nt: TGTGCCAGCAGCGCACAGGACGCAGATACGCAGTATTTT; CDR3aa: CASSAQDADTQYF
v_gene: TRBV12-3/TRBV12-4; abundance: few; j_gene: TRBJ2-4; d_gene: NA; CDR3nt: TGTGCCAGCAGTTCCCCGTTTAACAGAACCTTAGCCAAAAACATTCAGTACTTC; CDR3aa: CASSSPFNRTLAKNIQYF
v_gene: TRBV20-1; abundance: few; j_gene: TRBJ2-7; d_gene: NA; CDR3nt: TGCAGTGCTAGAGATTTTTGGGTTAGGGTTGGAATCTACGAGCAGTACTTC; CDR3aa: CSARDFWVRVGIYEQYF
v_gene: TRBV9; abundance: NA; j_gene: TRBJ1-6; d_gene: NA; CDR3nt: TGTGCCAGCAGCGTAGACAGCGATAATAATTCACCCCTCCACTTT; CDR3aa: CASSVDSDNNSPLHF
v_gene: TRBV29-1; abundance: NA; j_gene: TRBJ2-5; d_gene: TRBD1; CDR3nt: TGCAGCGCCCACCCGACAGGGGCTAGTCTTGAGACCCAGTACTTC; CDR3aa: CSAHPTGASLETQYF
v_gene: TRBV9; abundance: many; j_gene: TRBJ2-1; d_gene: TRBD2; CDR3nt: TGTGCCAGCAGCCCCCCTGGGGGGGGCTCCTACAATGAGCAGTTCTTC; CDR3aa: CASSPPGGGSYNEQFF
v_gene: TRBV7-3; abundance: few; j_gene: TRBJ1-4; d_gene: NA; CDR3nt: TGTGCCAGCAGCTTACAGGGGACGGTTAATGAAAAACTGTTTTTT; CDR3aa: CASSLQGTVNEKLFF
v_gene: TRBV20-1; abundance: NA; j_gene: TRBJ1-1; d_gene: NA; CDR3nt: TGCAGTGCTAGTGCAGACCCGGTCGGCGCTTTCTTT; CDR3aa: CSASADPVGAFF
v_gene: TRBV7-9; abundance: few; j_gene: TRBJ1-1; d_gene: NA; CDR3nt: TGTGCCAGCAGCGTAAGACCCATGAACACTGAAGCTTTCTTT; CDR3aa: CASSVRPMNTEAFF
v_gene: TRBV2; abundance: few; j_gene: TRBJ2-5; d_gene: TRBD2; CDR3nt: TGTGCCAGCAGGAAGCGGGGGACGCCGTTCCAAGAGACCCAGTACTTC; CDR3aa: CASRKRGTPFQETQYF
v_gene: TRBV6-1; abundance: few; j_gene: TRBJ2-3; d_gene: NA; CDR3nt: TGTGCCAGCAGTGTTTTAGGCAATATGGGCACAGATACGCAGTATTTT; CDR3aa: CASSVLGNMGTDTQYF
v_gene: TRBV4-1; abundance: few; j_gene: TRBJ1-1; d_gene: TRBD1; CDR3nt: TGCGCCAGCAGCCAAGAGGGACAGGGGGTCGAAGGGACTGAAGCTTTCTTT; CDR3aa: CASSQEGQGVEGTEAFF
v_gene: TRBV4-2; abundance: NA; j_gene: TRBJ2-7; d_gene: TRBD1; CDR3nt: TGTGCCAGCAGCCAAGATCTCTCGCCGGGACAGGGGGCGCGCGAGCAGTACTTC; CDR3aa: CASSQDLSPGQGAREQYF
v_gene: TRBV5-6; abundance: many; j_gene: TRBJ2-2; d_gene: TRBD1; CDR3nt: TGTGCCAGCAGCTTGGAGGGACAGGGGACCACCGGGGAGCTGTTTTTT; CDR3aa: CASSLEGQGTTGELFF